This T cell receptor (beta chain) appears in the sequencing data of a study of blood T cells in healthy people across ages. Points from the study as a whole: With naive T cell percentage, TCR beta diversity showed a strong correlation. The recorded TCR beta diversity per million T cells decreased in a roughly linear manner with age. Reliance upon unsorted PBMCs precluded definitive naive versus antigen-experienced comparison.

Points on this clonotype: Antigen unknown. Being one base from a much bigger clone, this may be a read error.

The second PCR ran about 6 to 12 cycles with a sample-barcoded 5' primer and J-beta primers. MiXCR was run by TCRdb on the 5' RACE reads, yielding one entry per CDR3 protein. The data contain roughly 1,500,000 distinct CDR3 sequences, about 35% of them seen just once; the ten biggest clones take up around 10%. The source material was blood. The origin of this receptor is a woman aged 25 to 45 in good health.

For the CDR3, the DNA is TGTGCCAGCAGCCGGGCTAGCGGGATTGCGGTGCAGTACTTC. Translating gives CASSRASGIAVQYF. The chain has TRBV3-1 and TRBJ2-7; TRBD2 matches at 9 bases. Losses at the gene ends were 4 bases for V and 9 bases for J; bases not matched to a gene: 10. Germline CDR1 LGHDT, CDR2 YNNKEL (reference sequence). CDR3 length: 14 residues.